One and the same sample provided the 22 T cell receptor beta chains below, sequenced in a study of shared clonotypes between healthy human individuals. Sequencing used immunoSEQ multiplex PCR; TCRdb keeps in-frame clones, though not all of them. This table has 2.5 million or so clones, about 92% appearing once. Specimen: naive CD4+ T cells sorted from blood. Noted subset: CD45RA+ positively selected. These receptors all come from a man aged 18 to 29 in good health.

The chain links TRBV19 to TRBJ1-1; D is unresolved. Trimming cost V 3 bases and J 5 bases, with 7 bases left between them. The CDR3 has 12 amino acids. Germline V gene lookup returns CDR1 LNHDA and CDR2 SQIVND (reference sequence). DNA of the CDR3: TGTGCCAGTAGTATTCTGGGGACTGAAGCTTTCTTT. Its translation: CASSILGTEAFF.

J is TRBJ2-1 and V is TRBV7-9; 9 bases are shared with TRBD1. With 5 bases clipped from V and 7 bases from J, the junction kept 9 bases outside the gene matches. The CDR3 has 15 amino acids. In germline, CDR1 is SEHNR, CDR2 FQNEAQ (reference sequence). This chain's CDR3 is CASSQTGGGLNEQFF. The CDR3 DNA reads TGTGCCAGCAGCCAAACAGGGGGCGGGTTAAATGAGCAGTTCTTC.

In this sample, this clone turned up a few times. The chain combines TRBV2 with TRBJ1-2, with D unresolved. Per germline, CDR1 SNHLY and CDR2 FYNNEI. There are 10 residues in the CDR3. V dropped 7 bases and J dropped 8 bases, with 8 bases sitting between them. The CDR3 is CASKTYGYTF. The CDR3 DNA reads TGTGCCAGCAAAACTTACGGCTACACCTTC.

The rearrangement uses TRBV19 and TRBJ1-5; 7 bases map to TRBD1. The germline gives CDR1 LNHDA, CDR2 SQIVND (reference sequence). This CDR3 is built from 13 residues. V trimming: 8 bases; J trimming: 8 bases; junction bases outside the gene matches: 9. CDR3: CASHPGGGEPQHF. CDR3 nucleotides: TGTGCCAGTCACCCAGGGGGTGGTGAGCCCCAGCATTTT.

There are a few counts of this clone. The same CDR3 can be traced to other DNA sequences in this sample. The chain recombines TRBV6-4 with TRBJ1-1, with TRBD1 matching over 9 bases. Trimming at V came to 6 bases and at J to 5 bases, leaving 4 bases not matched to a gene. CDR3 length equals 13 residues. Germline loops: CDR1 MRHNA, CDR2 SNTAGT. CDR3 coding DNA: TGTGCCAGCAGCCGACAGGGGGGGACTGAAGCTTTCTTT. Amino acid sequence: CASSRQGGTEAFF.

A word on this clone: Additional DNA sequences in this sample encode the identical CDR3. The V and J genes are TRBV18 and TRBJ1-2; 10 bases line up with TRBD1. This CDR3 spans 14 amino acids. Germline trimming cut 3 bases from V and 4 bases from J; bases unmatched to any gene: 2. CDR1 KGHSH and CDR2 LQKENI come from the germline V gene. In DNA form, the CDR3 reads TGTGCCAGCTCACCGGGGGACAGGGGCTATGGCTACACCTTC. Protein product: CASSPGDRGYGYTF.

The V gene is TRBV15, the J gene TRBJ2-1, with TRBD2 matching 13 bases. CDR1 LNHNV and CDR2 YYDKDF come from the germline V gene (reference sequence). V was clipped by 3 bases and J by 5 bases; unmatched bases: 1. CDR3 length: 15 amino acids. The CDR3, as DNA: TGTGCCACCAGCAGGGGACTAGCGGGGAACAATGAGCAGTTCTTC. Amino acid sequence: CATSRGLAGNNEQFF.

The genes are TRBV28 and TRBJ1-2; D is uncertain. The germline V gene has CDR1 MDHEN and CDR2 SYDVKM. V was trimmed by 1 base and J by 3 bases, leaving 12 bases between them. The CDR3 runs 15 residues. The DNA for the CDR3 is TGTGCCAGCAGTTTATATGGAATATTCGACTATGGCTACACCTTC. The encoded protein is CASSLYGIFDYGYTF.

The V call is TRBV10-2, the J call TRBJ2-7; D ambiguous. This CDR3 region has 16 residues. V was trimmed by 1 base and J by 2 bases, leaving 15 bases between them. Germline loops: CDR1 WSHSY, CDR2 SAAADI. The CDR3 DNA sequence: TGCGCCAGCAGTGAGTACAGCCGTGGGTCCCCCTACGAGCAGTACTTC. This encodes CASSEYSRGSPYEQYF.

V is TRBV10-3 and J is TRBJ2-7, with 13 bases matching TRBD2. Germline trimming cut 4 bases from V and 4 bases from J; bases unmatched to any gene: 16. This CDR3 spans 19 amino acids. From germline, CDR1 is ENHRY and CDR2 SYGVKD. CDR3 protein: CAISGRTGELAGGLYEQYF. The CDR3 DNA reads as TGTGCCATCAGTGGACGTACAGGGGAACTAGCGGGAGGGCTGTACGAGCAGTACTTC.

The chain combines TRBV30 with TRBJ1-1; possible D gene TRBD1, 5 bases. There are 14 residues in the CDR3. The V gene lost 0 bases and the J gene lost 1 base, with 9 bases spanning the gap. Germline lookup yields CDR1 GTSNPN and CDR2 SVGIG (reference sequence). CDR3: CAWSVLRANTEAFF. In DNA form, the CDR3 reads TGTGCCTGGAGTGTACTCAGGGCGAACACTGAAGCTTTCTTT.

In its sample, this clone was seen once. The same CDR3 arises from other DNA sequences in this sample as well. This sequence joins TRBV5-1 and TRBJ2-3; no definite D call. The CDR3 totals 14 residues. With 0 bases removed from V and 2 bases from J, the gap between germline ends came to 7 bases. Per germline, CDR1 SGHRS and CDR2 YFSETQ. The CDR3 sequence: CASSLEAHTDTQYF. CDR3 in DNA: TGCGCCAGCAGCTTGGAGGCCCACACAGATACGCAGTATTTT.

The V and J genes are TRBV18 and TRBJ2-6; 8 bases are a match to TRBD1. V was pared by 0 bases and J by 0 bases, with 7 bases of the junction left unmatched. The germline V gene encodes CDR1 KGHSH and CDR2 LQKENI. This CDR3 has 19 amino acids. CDR3 in amino acids: CASSPPLWDRSSGANVLTF. The CDR3 region has the DNA TGTGCCAGCTCACCACCCTTATGGGACAGGAGCTCTGGGGCCAACGTCCTGACTTTC.

The genes are TRBV5-1 and TRBJ2-7; 7 nucleotides align to TRBD1. Unmatched junction bases numbered 1, after V lost 1 base and J lost 3 bases. The CDR3 runs 13 residues. CDR1 and CDR2 from the germline V gene are SGHRS and YFSETQ. CDR3: CASSLNRGYEQYF. CDR3 nucleotides: TGCGCCAGCAGCTTGAACAGGGGCTACGAGCAGTACTTC.

There are a few counts of this clone. This chain links TRBV2 with TRBJ1-2; D is unclear. V was cut by 3 bases and J by 4 bases, with 6 bases left in between. This CDR3 is 12 amino acids long. Per the germline V gene, CDR1 is SNHLY and CDR2 is FYNNEI. The CDR3 region has the DNA TGTGCCAGCAGTGACGAGGGCTATGGCTACACCTTC. Its translation is CASSDEGYGYTF.

With regard to this clone: The identical CDR3 is also encoded by other nucleotide sequences in the sample. The V and J genes are TRBV30 and TRBJ2-1; possibly TRBD2 for D (6 bases). Germline CDR1 and CDR2: GTSNPN and SVGIG (reference sequence). The CDR3 consists of 13 residues. V was cut by 1 base and J by 3 bases, with 7 bases left in between. The CDR3: CAWSGGVYNEQFF. In DNA form, the CDR3 reads TGTGCCTGGAGTGGGGGGGTCTACAATGAGCAGTTCTTC.

This chain uses TRBV29-1 with TRBJ1-2, with D hard to call. Germline V gene lookup returns CDR1 SQVTM and CDR2 ANQGSEA. The CDR3 has 17 amino acids. Deletions cut 0 bases from V and 0 bases from J, with 17 bases between. This chain's CDR3 is CSVEDGSTGLANYGYTF. CDR3 sequence (DNA): TGCAGCGTTGAAGATGGATCGACCGGACTCGCTAACTATGGCTACACCTTC.

This rearrangement joins TRBV28 to TRBJ2-3, with 10 nucleotides matching TRBD2. J lost 2 bases, V lost 8 bases, and 7 bases had no gene match. CDR3 length: 15 residues. CDR1 is MDHEN and CDR2 is SYDVKM in the germline V gene. CDR3 nucleotides: TGTGCCAGCGGAGCGGGGGGGCAAAACACAGATACGCAGTATTTT. This sequence encodes CASGAGGQNTDTQYF.

This chain links TRBV27 with TRBJ2-7; no reliable D call. Germline assignment: CDR1 MNHEY and CDR2 SMNVEV (reference sequence). V lost 5 bases and J 5 bases, leaving 16 bases between the germline ends. The length of the CDR3 is 14 residues. The CDR3: CASSPGRSGDEQYF. The CDR3 bases are TGTGCCAGCAGTCCTGGCAGGAGTGGGGACGAGCAGTACTTC.

V usage is TRBV4-1 and J usage is TRBJ2-2; 8 nucleotides line up with TRBD1. The CDR3 sequence is 17 residues long. Losses at the gene ends were 4 bases for V and 6 bases for J; bases not matched to a gene: 13. Germline values: CDR1 MGHRA, CDR2 YSYEKL. The CDR3 DNA reads as TGCGCCAGCAGCCGAAGGGTAGAGACAGGGGTGGCCGGGGAGCTGTTTTTT. This translates into CASSRRVETGVAGELFF.

This chain joins TRBV2 and TRBJ2-5; D might be TRBD1 (6 bases). The CDR3 has 12 amino acids. V was cut by 5 bases and J by 4 bases, with 8 bases left in between. Per the germline V gene, CDR1 is SNHLY and CDR2 is FYNNEI. CDR3 region: CASSTGLETQYF. The CDR3 nucleotides are TGTGCCAGCAGTACAGGGTTAGAGACCCAGTACTTC. Together with reference TRBV2 and TRBJ2-5, the CDR3 gives the full variable domain: EPEVTQTPSHQVTQMGQEVILRCVPISNHLYFYWYRQILGQKVEFLVSFYNNEISEKSEIFDDQFSVERPDGSNFTLKIRSTKLEDSAMYFCASSTGLETQYFGPGTRLLVL.

This clone was counted a few times. The J gene is TRBJ1-1, the V gene TRBV5-1; unclear D gene. The CDR3 runs to 13 residues. Trimming removed 2 bases from V and 4 bases from J, with 9 bases in between. Germline CDR1 reads SGHRS; CDR2 reads YFSETQ. CDR3 bases: TGCGCCAGCAGCTTCTACCCAGGCACTGAAGCTTTCTTT. This codes for CASSFYPGTEAFF. The complete variable domain, with remaining parts taken from reference TRBV5-1 and TRBJ1-1, reads KAGVTQTPRYLIKTRGQQVTLSCSPISGHRSVSWYQQTPGQGLQFLFEYFSETQRNKGNFPGRFSGRQFSNSRSEMNVSTLELGDSALYLCASSFYPGTEAFFGQGTRLTVV.